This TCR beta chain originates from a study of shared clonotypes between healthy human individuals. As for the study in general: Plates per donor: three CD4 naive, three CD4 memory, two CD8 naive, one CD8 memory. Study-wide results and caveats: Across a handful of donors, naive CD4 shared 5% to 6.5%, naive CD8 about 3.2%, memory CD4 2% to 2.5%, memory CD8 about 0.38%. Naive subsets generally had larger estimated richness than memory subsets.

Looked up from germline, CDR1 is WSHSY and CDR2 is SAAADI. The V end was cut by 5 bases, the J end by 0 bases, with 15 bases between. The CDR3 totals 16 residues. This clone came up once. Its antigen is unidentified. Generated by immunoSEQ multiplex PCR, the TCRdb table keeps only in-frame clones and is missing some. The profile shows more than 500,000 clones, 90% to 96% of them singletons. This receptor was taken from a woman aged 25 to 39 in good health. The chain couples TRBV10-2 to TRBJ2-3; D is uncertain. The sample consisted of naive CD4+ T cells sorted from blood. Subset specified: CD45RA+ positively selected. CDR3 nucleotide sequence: TGCGCCAGCAGTCAACCGGTAGGCCCTAGCACAGATACGCAGTATTTT. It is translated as CASSQPVGPSTDTQYF.